This is a list of T cell receptor beta chains from one sample in a study of T cells after yellow fever vaccination. TCRdb analysed the 5' RACE reads with MiXCR anew, one entry per CDR3 protein. The sample includes more than 55,000 distinct CDR3 sequences, approximately 7% of them seen just once. The sequences come from CD8+ T cells sorted from PBMCs, collected 15 days after the yellow fever booster vaccination. These receptor sequences come from a young man who received the YFV17D yellow fever vaccine. Each CDR3 is given with its conserved first and last residue. The order of the fields is J gene, V gene, clone size, CDR3 protein. Size values are once, few and many counts, or a class for expanded clones, and some rows have none.

J gene: TRBJ2-1
V gene: TRBV15
clone size: many
CDR3 protein: CATSRDRDFTYNEQFF

J gene: TRBJ2-1
V gene: TRBV29-1
clone size: .
CDR3 protein: CSVPGTGVYNEQFF

J gene: TRBJ2-3
V gene: TRBV6-5
clone size: many
CDR3 protein: CASSIGQGDTQYF

J gene: TRBJ2-1
V gene: TRBV14
clone size: many
CDR3 protein: CASSQVHTYNEQFF

J gene: TRBJ2-7
V gene: TRBV5-8
clone size: .
CDR3 protein: CASSFTYEQYF

J gene: TRBJ2-5
V gene: TRBV29-1
clone size: many
CDR3 protein: CSAPGSYQETQYF

J gene: TRBJ2-5
V gene: TRBV20-1
clone size: many
CDR3 protein: CSARDLTSGRAQYF

J gene: TRBJ1-2
V gene: TRBV7-9
clone size: many
CDR3 protein: CASSLVVGYGYTF

J gene: TRBJ2-5
V gene: TRBV28
clone size: many
CDR3 protein: CASRQGSVQETQYF

J gene: TRBJ2-7
V gene: TRBV6-2/TRBV6-3
clone size: many
CDR3 protein: CASTAIPYEQYF

J gene: TRBJ2-2
V gene: TRBV12-3/TRBV12-4
clone size: many
CDR3 protein: CASSQRPGLDHNGELFF

J gene: TRBJ1-1
V gene: TRBV5-6
clone size: many
CDR3 protein: CASSMVGNTEAFF